A single sample gave rise to the 20 T cell receptor beta chains below, sequenced in a study of cytomegalovirus exposure and HLA in healthy donors (TCRdb year 2017). The library came from the immunoSEQ multiplex PCR assay. The multiplex PCR relied on a mix of 60 forward primers for TCR Vbeta segments and 13 reverse primers for TCR Jbeta segments. This immuneACCESS table, as held by TCRdb, lists in-frame sequences with V and J called but not all clones. Of the missing ones, under half trace to an unresolved V gene in checked studies; the others have no known cause. The sample includes roughly 100,000 clones, with 65% to 75% observed a single time. The biggest ten clones account for roughly 11% of the sample. What was sequenced was PBMCs. Receptors were obtained from a man aged 40-49 years in good health and CMV-seropositive.

The chain has TRBV7-9 and TRBJ2-3; D uncertain. The V end lost 3 bases, the J end lost 2 bases, and 9 bases lay between the germline ends. Germline V gene data show CDR1 as SEHNR and CDR2 as FQNEAQ (reference sequence). This CDR3 is built from 14 residues. The CDR3 DNA reads as TGTGCCAGCAGCTTGTTCCCCAACACAGATACGCAGTATTTT. It is translated as CASSLFPNTDTQYF.

The chain carries TRBV9 and TRBJ1-2; D is possibly TRBD1 (6 bases). Trimming took off 1 base at V and 8 bases at J, with 9 bases between the two ends. CDR1 SGDLS and CDR2 YYNGEE come from the germline V gene. CDR3 length: 12 residues. The CDR3 bases are TGTGCCAGCAGCGTACAGGGGAGAGGCTACACCTTC. It codes for CASSVQGRGYTF.

This clone came up once. The chain employs TRBV10-3 and TRBJ1-1, with 7 bases that match TRBD1. Trimming took 2 bases from V and 8 from J; bases not matched to a gene: 11. This CDR3 spans 15 amino acids. In germline, CDR1 is ENHRY, CDR2 SYGVKD. DNA of the CDR3: TGTGCCATCAGTGAGCCGAGACAGGGTTCAAGGGAAGCTTTCTTT. Its translation is CAISEPRQGSREAFF.

This clone appeared once. The rearrangement links TRBV19 to TRBJ1-2; 9 bases fit TRBD1. Germline V CDR1 and CDR2: LNHDA, SQIVND (reference sequence). With V trimmed by 5 bases and J by 6 bases, 7 bases remained unmatched. The CDR3 is 14 residues long. CDR3 bases: TGTGCCAGTAGTCTCGGACAGGGGAACCATGGCTACACCTTC. This encodes CASSLGQGNHGYTF.

The chain carries TRBV5-4 and TRBJ2-5; 13 bases fit TRBD2. CDR3 size: 18 residues. V shed 0 bases and J 5 bases; nucleotides not matched to a gene: 10. Germline CDR1 reads SGHNT; CDR2 reads YYREEE (reference sequence). CDR3 amino acids: CASSLERTSGRTSETQYF. The CDR3 coding sequence is TGTGCCAGCAGCTTGGAACGGACTAGCGGGAGAACTAGCGAGACCCAGTACTTC.

The chain recombines TRBV30 with TRBJ2-7; D call uncertain. The CDR3 is 12 residues long. The germline CDR1 and CDR2 sequences are GTSNPN and SVGIG (reference sequence). V lost 4 bases and J lost 6, with 13 bases in between. The CDR3 loop reads CAWTPRGVEQYF. As DNA, the CDR3 is TGTGCCTGGACTCCCCGAGGTGTCGAGCAGTACTTC.

The chain joins TRBV19 to TRBJ1-2, with TRBD1 identical over 7 bases. J was trimmed by 3 bases and V by 4 bases; bases with no gene match: 8. Germline V gene data show CDR1 as LNHDA and CDR2 as SQIVND (reference sequence). The CDR3 spans 15 residues. CDR3 amino acids: CASSTTLQGYYGYTF. In DNA form, the CDR3 reads TGTGCCAGTAGTACCACCCTACAGGGGTACTATGGCTACACCTTC.

This sequence joins TRBV7-9 and TRBJ1-3, with D uncertain. The CDR3 totals 15 residues. Germline CDR1 and CDR2: SEHNR and FQNEAQ (reference sequence). V lost 3 bases, J lost 0 bases, and 9 bases lay in between. The CDR3 DNA reads as TGTGCCAGCAGCTTTGACTTCTCCTCTGGAAACACCATATATTTT. Protein product: CASSFDFSSGNTIYF.

This clone was observed a few times. Other DNA sequences within the sample encode an identical CDR3. The gene calls are TRBV9 and TRBJ2-2, with D perhaps TRBD2 (7 bases). CDR1 and CDR2 from the germline V gene are SGDLS and YYNGEE. V was cut by 0 bases and J by 3 bases, with 9 bases left in between. CDR3 length equals 15 residues. CDR3: CASSVGGGYTGELFF. Written as DNA, the CDR3 is TGTGCCAGCAGCGTAGGGGGGGGCTACACCGGGGAGCTGTTTTTT.

This rearrangement joins TRBV19 to TRBJ1-5, with D possibly being TRBD1 (5 bases). V lost 4 bases and J lost 0, with 10 bases in between. The length of the CDR3 is 15 residues. Germline CDR1 LNHDA, CDR2 SQIVND (reference sequence). In nucleotides, the CDR3 is TGTGCCAGTAGTAACCAGGGCTATAGCAATCAGCCCCAGCATTTT. Protein: CASSNQGYSNQPQHF.

The V gene is TRBV9, the J gene TRBJ1-5; D is ambiguous. Germline CDR1 SGDLS, CDR2 YYNGEE. The V and J ends lost 0 bases and 3 bases respectively, with 7 bases between them. The CDR3 is 14 residues long. CDR3 loop: CASSVGGDNQPQHF. For the CDR3, the DNA is TGTGCCAGCAGCGTAGGCGGAGACAATCAGCCCCAGCATTTT.

The V gene is TRBV6-6, the J gene TRBJ2-5; 7 nucleotides agree with TRBD1. V lost 7 bases, J lost 5 bases, and 4 bases stayed unmatched. The germline CDR1 and CDR2 sequences are MNHNY and SVGAGI (reference sequence). The CDR3 sequence is 12 residues long. CDR3 amino acids: CASKNRGETQYF. In DNA form, the CDR3 reads TGTGCCAGCAAGAACAGGGGCGAGACCCAGTACTTC.

V usage is TRBV7-9 and J usage is TRBJ1-2; the D gene is possibly TRBD1 (5 bases). Germline CDR1 and CDR2: SEHNR and FQNEAQ (reference sequence). Trimming took 1 base from V and 0 from J, leaving 9 bases between them. The CDR3 is 15 amino acids. This CDR3 reads CASSLGGVANYGYTF. The CDR3 DNA follows: TGTGCCAGCAGCTTAGGGGGGGTAGCTAACTATGGCTACACCTTC.

The DNA of the CDR3 is TGCGCCAGCAGCTTGGGAGATAGCGGGAAGTATCAGTTCTTC. This encodes CASSLGDSGKYQFF. The chain uses TRBV5-1 and TRBJ2-1; 8 positions agree with TRBD2. V was pared by 0 bases and J by 13 bases, with 9 bases of the junction left unmatched. Looked up from germline, CDR1 is SGHRS and CDR2 is YFSETQ. The CDR3 sequence is 14 residues long.

This clone was recorded once. The chain carries TRBV6-6 and TRBJ2-5, with D tentatively TRBD1 (5 bases). Deletions cut 0 bases from V and 3 bases from J, with 11 bases between. Germline V gene data show CDR1 as MNHNY and CDR2 as SVGAGI (reference sequence). The CDR3 loop spans 15 amino acids. In DNA form, the CDR3 reads TGTGCCAGCAGTTACTCTCAGACAGCAAAAGAGACCCAGTACTTC. Amino acids: CASSYSQTAKETQYF.

The chain has TRBV7-6 and TRBJ2-7; 11 nucleotides line up with TRBD1. V was clipped by 5 bases and J by 6 bases; unmatched bases: 6. Germline-derived CDR1 and CDR2 are SGHVS and FNYEAQ. The CDR3 is 14 amino acids. As DNA, the CDR3 is TGTGCCAGCAGCAAGGGACAGGGGGGTGGCGAGCAGTACGTC. This translates into CASSKGQGGGEQYV.

This clone has more than one count but fewer than ten. The chain links TRBV2 to TRBJ2-5; 11 nucleotides line up with TRBD1. This CDR3 has 15 residues. Germline assignment: CDR1 SNHLY and CDR2 FYNNEI. J was trimmed by 2 bases and V by 4 bases; bases with no gene match: 3. CDR3 in amino acids: CASSGGTGGQETQYF. CDR3 coding DNA: TGTGCCAGCAGTGGGGGGACAGGGGGACAAGAGACCCAGTACTTC.

This rearrangement joins TRBV19 to TRBJ1-4; D may be TRBD1 (6 bases). The germline V gene has CDR1 LNHDA and CDR2 SQIVND (reference sequence). V dropped 2 bases and J dropped 5 bases, with 9 bases sitting between them. The CDR3 length is 14 residues. In nucleotides, the CDR3 is TGTGCCAGTAGTATAAGCCAGGGGAATGAAAAACTGTTTTTT. Amino acids: CASSISQGNEKLFF.

The chain employs TRBV5-1 and TRBJ1-2; TRBD1 matches at 7 bases. The CDR3 loop spans 13 amino acids. V dropped 2 bases and J dropped 5; count of bases not matched to a gene: 3. Germline CDR1 SGHRS, CDR2 YFSETQ. The CDR3 DNA follows: TGCGCCAGCAGCTTCGACAGGGAGTATGGCTACACCTTC. It encodes CASSFDREYGYTF. The full variable domain, in which reference TRBV5-1 and TRBJ1-2 provide the parts outside the CDR3, is KAGVTQTPRYLIKTRGQQVTLSCSPISGHRSVSWYQQTPGQGLQFLFEYFSETQRNKGNFPGRFSGRQFSNSRSEMNVSTLELGDSALYLCASSFDREYGYTFGSGTRLTVV.

V and J are TRBV6-6 and TRBJ2-2; weak D call: TRBD2 (6 bases). Germline V CDR1 and CDR2: MNHNY, SVGAGI (reference sequence). Trimming cost V 6 bases and J 5 bases, with 19 bases left between them. The CDR3 covers 16 residues. The CDR3 DNA reads TGTGCCAGCAGCCGTACGGGCGGGGCGGGTACCGGGGAGCTGTTTTTT. Residues: CASSRTGGAGTGELFF.